Listed below are T cell receptor beta chains from one sample, sequenced in a study of CD4 T cells in relation to SARS-CoV-2 and coronaviruses. For these TCRs, the target antigens are not known. Only in-frame clones appear in the TCRdb table, and some are missing; sequencing was by immunoSEQ multiplex PCR. The table lists roughly 18,000 clones, 60% to 80% of them singletons. Specimen: CD4+ T cells from PBMCs, cultured in vitro. The source is a human donor in good health. The CDR3 runs from the conserved cysteine through the conserved F or W. A D gene is named only where the DNA matches it firmly. Not all rows give a size; the values are once, few, many and, for expanded clones, a class.

j_call clone_size v_call d_call cdr3_aa cdr3_nt
TRBJ1-4 - TRBV5-1 - CASRGTGTATNEKLFF TGCGCCAGCAGGGGGACGGGGACGGCAACTAATGAAAAACTGTTTTTT
TRBJ2-7 - TRBV15 - CATSRDRYPTYEQYF TGTGCCACCAGCAGAGATCGTTACCCAACCTACGAGCAGTACTTC
TRBJ2-1 - TRBV7-9 - CASSPRTRGRREAYNEQFF TGTGCCAGCAGCCCGCGAACCCGGGGGAGGCGGGAAGCCTACAATGAGCAGTTCTTC
TRBJ2-7 - TRBV3-1/TRBV3-2 TRBD1 CASSTGTGRNYEQYF TGTGCCAGCAGCACCGGGACAGGAAGAAACTACGAGCAGTACTTC
TRBJ2-3 - TRBV12-5 TRBD2 CASGLYGGGRVADTQYF TGTGCTAGTGGTTTGTACGGGGGGGGCAGGGTCGCGGATACGCAGTATTTT
TRBJ1-1 - TRBV5-6 TRBD1 CASRGTGTGGSGTEAFF TGTGCCAGCAGGGGAACCGGGACAGGGGGCTCGGGCACTGAAGCTTTCTTT
TRBJ2-7 few TRBV29-1 TRBD2 CSVKKLAGAYEQYF TGCAGCGTTAAGAAACTAGCGGGAGCCTACGAGCAGTACTTC
TRBJ2-7 - TRBV2 - CASRRQKSSYEQYF TGTGCCAGCAGAAGACAGAAGAGCTCCTACGAGCAGTACTTC
TRBJ2-1 once TRBV6-2/TRBV6-3 TRBD2 CASSHGTSSDEQFF TGTGCCAGCAGTCACGGGACTAGCAGCGATGAGCAGTTCTTC
TRBJ2-5 - TRBV24-1 TRBD2 CAWGRTGTSGRSGRQETQYF TGTGCCTGGGGAAGAACCGGGACTAGCGGGAGGTCGGGCAGGCAAGAGACCCAGTACTTC
TRBJ2-2 few TRBV4-2 TRBD1 CASRGQGARAGELFF TGTGCCAGCAGAGGACAGGGGGCGCGGGCCGGGGAGCTGTTTTTT
TRBJ2-1 - TRBV30 TRBD2 CAWSTGRPDEGEQFF TGTGCCTGGAGTACCGGGAGGCCCGACGAGGGTGAGCAGTTCTTC
TRBJ1-2 - TRBV11-2 - CASSLDWQHNYGYTF TGTGCCAGCAGCTTAGATTGGCAGCATAACTATGGCTACACCTTC
TRBJ2-5 few TRBV10-3 - CATQSERQETQYF TGTGCCACCCAATCGGAGCGCCAAGAGACCCAGTACTTC
TRBJ2-1 - TRBV6-5 TRBD2 CASREVAGAEQFF TGTGCCAGCAGGGAGGTAGCGGGAGCTGAGCAGTTCTTC
TRBJ1-2 - TRBV11-2 - CASSRQADYGYTF TGTGCCAGCAGCCGCCAGGCAGACTATGGCTACACCTTC
TRBJ1-5 - TRBV25-1 - CASSSIVDQPQHF TGTGCCAGCAGTTCCATAGTTGATCAGCCCCAGCATTTT
TRBJ1-2 - TRBV6-1 TRBD1 CASSEALTGTYGYTF TGTGCCAGCAGTGAAGCCCTGACAGGGACCTATGGCTACACCTTC
TRBJ2-5 - TRBV9 - CASSVGFQETQYF TGTGCCAGCAGCGTAGGATTTCAAGAGACCCAGTACTTC
TRBJ1-4 - TRBV6-1 - CASSSTDTTNEKLFF TGTGCCAGCAGTTCGACGGATACAACTAATGAAAAACTGTTTTTT
TRBJ2-7 - TRBV24-1 TRBD1 CATGGQGQDEQYF TGTGCCACCGGGGGACAGGGCCAGGACGAGCAGTACTTC
TRBJ2-7 few TRBV29-1 TRBD2 CSVGSSGVPLEQYF TGCAGCGTTGGGAGTAGCGGGGTGCCCCTCGAGCAGTACTTC
TRBJ2-3 few TRBV6-4 - CATAGGDTDTQYF TGTGCCACCGCCGGAGGAGACACAGATACGCAGTATTTT
TRBJ1-5 few TRBV7-9 - CASSLTNQPQHF TGTGCCAGCAGCTTGACCAATCAGCCCCAGCATTTT
TRBJ2-1 - TRBV5-1 TRBD1 CASSKTKRQGADEQFF TGCGCCAGCAGCAAAACCAAAAGACAGGGGGCCGATGAGCAGTTCTTC
TRBJ1-2 - TRBV4-1 - CASSQEEWGSYGYTF TGCGCCAGCAGCCAAGAAGAGTGGGGCAGCTATGGCTACACCTTC
TRBJ1-1 medium-sized TRBV10-2 - CASSEPTGPFAFF TGCGCCAGCAGTGAGCCGACGGGGCCGTTTGCTTTCTTT
TRBJ1-1 - TRBV28 TRBD1 CASSSGGVQGLTEAFF TGTGCCAGCAGTTCCGGGGGGGTACAGGGGCTCACTGAAGCTTTCTTT
TRBJ2-7 - TRBV29-1 - CSVAFRGDSYEQYF TGCAGCGTTGCATTCCGAGGGGACTCCTACGAGCAGTACTTC
TRBJ1-2 - TRBV27 TRBD1 CASSLSRDSYGYTF TGTGCCAGCAGTTTATCCCGGGACAGCTATGGCTACACCTTC
TRBJ1-2 - TRBV10-3 - CAISVERNYGYTF TGTGCCATCAGTGTAGAACGGAACTATGGCTACACCTTC
TRBJ2-6 - TRBV5-4 - CASSLGHSGDVVANVLTF TGTGCCAGCAGCTTGGGTCATTCAGGGGATGTGGTGGCCAACGTCCTGACTTTC
TRBJ1-2 - TRBV19 TRBD1 CASYRGIYGYTF TGTGCCAGTTACAGGGGAATCTATGGCTACACCTTC
TRBJ2-2 - TRBV11-3 TRBD2 CASSITSGRASGELFF TGTGCCAGCAGCATCACTAGCGGGAGGGCCTCCGGGGAGCTGTTTTTT
TRBJ2-1 - TRBV19 TRBD2 CASRETSGRWDNEQFF TGTGCCAGTAGGGAGACTAGCGGGAGGTGGGACAATGAGCAGTTCTTC
TRBJ2-3 few TRBV19 TRBD2 CASSSSGGPTDTQYF TGTGCCAGTAGTTCAAGCGGGGGGCCCACAGATACGCAGTATTTT
TRBJ2-7 - TRBV4-1 - CASSPLGTRIYEQYF TGCGCCAGCAGCCCTCTCGGGACGAGAATCTACGAGCAGTACTTC
TRBJ1-2 - TRBV6-5 - CASSYSIRGDYTF TGTGCCAGCAGTTACTCGATACGAGGAGACTACACCTTC
TRBJ2-5 - TRBV24-1 - CATSDFRHGQETQYF TGTGCCACCAGTGATTTTAGACACGGCCAAGAGACCCAGTACTTC
TRBJ1-1 few TRBV5-6 - CASSPIDRIDTEAFF TGTGCCAGCAGCCCCATAGACAGAATAGACACTGAAGCTTTCTTT
TRBJ1-1 - TRBV5-1 - CASSLAGTLNTEAFF TGCGCCAGCAGCTTGGCCGGGACACTGAACACTGAAGCTTTCTTT
TRBJ2-5 - TRBV11-3 - CASSLGRAGTQYF TGTGCCAGCAGCTTAGGGAGGGCGGGGACCCAGTACTTC